Presented here are 10 T cell receptor beta chains from one specimen sequenced in a study of shared clonotypes between healthy human individuals. Profiled with immunoSEQ multiplex PCR; TCRdb holds only in-frame clones, not every one. The data contain around 2.3 million clones, approximately 94% of them singletons. Source material: naive CD4+ T cells sorted from blood. The subset here: CD45RA+ positively selected. The source is a man between 18 and 29 years old in good health.

The chain recombines TRBV6-4 with TRBJ2-4; TRBD1 matches 7 bases. The CDR3 loop spans 13 amino acids. V was clipped by 4 bases and J by 6 bases; unmatched bases: 3. CDR1 MRHNA and CDR2 SNTAGT come from the germline V gene. The CDR3 sequence is CASSANRGNIQYF. The CDR3 DNA reads as TGTGCCAGCAGTGCCAACAGGGGAAACATTCAGTACTTC.

This chain's CDR3 is CASSLISSFGGELFF. In nucleotides, the CDR3 is TGTGCCAGCAGCTTAATCTCTAGCTTTGGCGGGGAGCTGTTTTTT. V and J are TRBV7-6 and TRBJ2-2; TRBD2 is a possible D gene (5 bases). The CDR3 has 15 amino acids. Germline values: CDR1 SGHVS, CDR2 FNYEAQ. V gave up 2 bases and J gave up 7 bases, with 14 bases separating them.

The genes are TRBV9 and TRBJ2-3; D is unclear. This CDR3 contains 14 residues. V gave up 6 bases and J gave up 6 bases, with 17 bases separating them. The germline V gene encodes CDR1 SGDLS and CDR2 YYNGEE. This CDR3 reads CASNAGIGMDTQYF. The CDR3 DNA sequence: TGTGCCAGCAACGCTGGAATTGGGATGGATACGCAGTATTTT.

The chain combines TRBV28 with TRBJ2-5; 8 nucleotides line up with TRBD2. Per the germline V gene, CDR1 is MDHEN and CDR2 is SYDVKM. The CDR3 runs to 15 residues. Trimming at V came to 6 bases and at J to 4 bases, leaving 10 bases not matched to a gene. Written as DNA, the CDR3 is TGTGCCAGCAGGACGGGGGGGCTCTTTTTAGAGACCCAGTACTTC. It codes for CASRTGGLFLETQYF.

The chain is built from TRBV15 and TRBJ1-4, with D unresolved. CDR3 length equals 13 residues. V was clipped by 1 base and J by 5 bases, with 5 bases between them. CDR1 is LNHNV, CDR2 YYDKDF, per germline (reference sequence). The CDR3 DNA reads TGTGCCACCAGCAGAGGGGTAAATGAAAAACTGTTTTTT. It encodes CATSRGVNEKLFF.

The chain recombines TRBV28 with TRBJ2-1; no clear D. Germline CDR1 and CDR2: MDHEN and SYDVKM. The CDR3 extends over 12 amino acids. V was clipped by 8 bases and J by 11 bases, with 16 bases between them. The CDR3 DNA sequence: TGTGCCAGCGCAACCTTAGGAGTGAAGCAGTTCTTC. Its translation is CASATLGVKQFF.

Comments on this clone: Within the sample, other DNA sequences also encode this same CDR3. The gene calls are TRBV30 and TRBJ2-5; 13 nucleotides match TRBD2. The CDR3 covers 16 residues. V lost 3 bases and J lost 2; bases outside the gene matches: 6. Germline CDR1 GTSNPN, CDR2 SVGIG (reference sequence). In DNA, the CDR3 is TGTGCCTGGAGCCTAGGACTAGCGGGGGCACAAGAGACCCAGTACTTC. It encodes CAWSLGLAGAQETQYF.

V gene TRBV10-3 combines with J gene TRBJ1-1, with a possible D match to TRBD1 (6 bases). The V and J ends lost 0 bases and 3 bases respectively, with 14 bases between them. The CDR3 is made up of 16 amino acids. The germline gives CDR1 ENHRY, CDR2 SYGVKD. CDR3 bases: TGTGCCATCAGTGAGTCACGGGGGCCCGGGGACACTGAAGCTTTCTTT. Protein sequence: CAISESRGPGDTEAFF.

This sequence joins TRBV5-1 and TRBJ2-1, with D maybe TRBD1 (5 bases). The V gene's germline CDR1 is SGHRS and CDR2 YFSETQ. This CDR3 comprises 12 residues. Trimming took 1 base from V and 13 from J, leaving 12 bases between them. Here the CDR3 reads CASSLSGASQFF. CDR3 sequence (DNA): TGCGCCAGCAGCTTGAGTGGGGCGTCCCAGTTCTTC.

This clone was picked up one time. This chain joins TRBV2 and TRBJ2-3, with unresolved D. V lost 0 bases and J 6 bases, leaving 10 bases between the germline ends. The germline gives CDR1 SNHLY, CDR2 FYNNEI. The CDR3 has 14 residues. The CDR3 region has the DNA TGTGCCAGCAGTGAAGCGCGAAACGCTGATACGCAGTATTTT. It yields the protein CASSEARNADTQYF.